These 14 T cell receptor beta chains came from one sample sequenced in a study of glioma-infiltrating T cells after dendritic cell vaccination (dated by TCRdb to about 2016). Library method: the immunoSEQ multiplex PCR assay. In TCRdb, the immuneACCESS table is reduced to in-frame sequences with V and J assigned. These tables do not hold every clone; where another copy was compared, an unresolved V gene accounts for under half, and the others remain unexplained. This sample comprises nearly 85,000 clones, about 90% of them detected only once. In total, the top ten clones hold approximately 3.4% of the sample. The sample in question was blood, obtained before dendritic cell vaccination. These receptors originate from a human donor with glioblastoma.

J is TRBJ1-6 and V is TRBV19; D gene unclear. V gave up 5 bases and J gave up 3 bases, with 5 bases separating them. Looked up from germline, CDR1 is LNHDA and CDR2 is SQIVND (reference sequence). The CDR3 sequence is 13 residues long. The CDR3 region has the DNA TGTGCCAGTAGTGTCGGCTATAATTCACCCCTCCACTTT. It encodes CASSVGYNSPLHF. The whole variable domain, filled in from reference TRBV19 and TRBJ1-6, reads DGGITQSPKYLFRKEGQNVTLSCEQNLNHDAMYWYRQDPGQGLRLIYYSQIVNDFQKGDIAEGYSVSREKKESFPLTVTSAQKNPTAFYLCASSVGYNSPLHFGNGTRLTVT.

The chain links TRBV9 to TRBJ2-2; D is ambiguous. V was cut by 5 bases and J by 1 base, with 12 bases left in between. There are 15 residues in the CDR3. CDR1 and CDR2 (germline): SGDLS, YYNGEE. CDR3 in amino acids: CASSANPGNTGELFF. For the CDR3, the DNA is TGTGCCAGCAGTGCGAACCCAGGGAACACCGGGGAGCTGTTTTTT.

This clone was observed a handful of times. The V and J genes are TRBV30 and TRBJ2-7; 7 bases line up with TRBD1. This CDR3 has 16 amino acids. Trimming at V came to 2 bases and at J to 2 bases, leaving 12 bases not matched to a gene. Germline lookup yields CDR1 GTSNPN and CDR2 SVGIG (reference sequence). The CDR3 nucleotides read TGTGCCTGGAGTACCCTCAGGGGACAGAGAGCCTACGAGCAGTACTTC. Translation gives CAWSTLRGQRAYEQYF.

CDR3 loop: CASSRGGAKVGNTIYF. The CDR3 nucleotides read TGTGCCAGCAGCCGGGGCGGGGCAAAGGTTGGAAACACCATATATTTT. J is TRBJ1-3 and V is TRBV5-4, with TRBD1 as a possible D gene (5 bases). This CDR3 has 16 amino acids. V lost 4 bases to trimming and J lost 3 bases, with 17 bases between them. Looked up from germline, CDR1 is SGHNT and CDR2 is YYREEE (reference sequence).

The chain links TRBV5-4 to TRBJ2-1; 10 bases line up with TRBD2. The CDR3 runs to 14 residues. V lost 0 bases to trimming and J lost 15 bases; unmatched junction nucleotides: 9. In germline, CDR1 is SGHNT, CDR2 YYREEE (reference sequence). In nucleotides, the CDR3 is TGTGCCAGCAGCTTGGCGCAGCGGGAGGGACCTGGGTTCTTC. This codes for CASSLAQREGPGFF.

The chain recombines TRBV6-1 with TRBJ2-7; possible D gene TRBD2, 6 bases. The germline V gene has CDR1 MNHNS and CDR2 SASEGT. Trimming took 7 bases from V and 3 from J, leaving 10 bases between them. This CDR3 has 12 residues. The CDR3 DNA is TGTGCCAGCAACCGGGGGAGCTACGAGCAGTACTTC. Encoded protein: CASNRGSYEQYF.

Turning to this clone: The same CDR3 is also encoded by other DNA sequences in this sample. The chain joins TRBV5-1 to TRBJ2-7; no firm D call. Germline CDR1 and CDR2: SGHRS and YFSETQ. V was trimmed by 0 bases and J by 0 bases, leaving 7 bases between them. This CDR3 contains 14 residues. The CDR3: CASSLGDTSYEQYF. The CDR3 DNA sequence: TGCGCCAGCAGCTTGGGAGACACCTCCTACGAGCAGTACTTC.

The chain has TRBV6-1 and TRBJ2-7, with D maybe TRBD1 (5 bases). In germline, CDR1 is MNHNS, CDR2 SASEGT. The V end was cut by 2 bases, the J end by 5 bases, with 16 bases between. The CDR3 spans 15 residues. The CDR3 loop reads CASSERVGQNHEQYF. The CDR3 region has the DNA TGTGCCAGCAGTGAACGAGTGGGGCAGAACCACGAGCAGTACTTC.

This rearrangement joins TRBV6-1 to TRBJ1-2; D is unresolved. Germline values: CDR1 MNHNS, CDR2 SASEGT. This CDR3 spans 15 amino acids. Between the trimmed V and J ends, which lost 9 bases and 5 bases, there was a span of 22 bases. CDR3 residues: CASISRGGSFYGYTF. CDR3 sequence (DNA): TGTGCCAGTATCTCACGAGGTGGGAGCTTTTATGGCTACACCTTC.

The chain carries TRBV5-6 and TRBJ2-5; TRBD1 might be the D (5 bases). The J call could be wrong; TRBJ2-7 is a better fit for the DNA end. Germline V CDR1 and CDR2: SGHDT, YYEEEE. The CDR3 loop spans 16 amino acids. CDR3 sequence: CASSELTGQSTYEQYF. In nucleotides, the CDR3 is TGTGCCAGCAGCGAGCTAACAGGCCAGTCAACCTACGAGCAGTACTTC.

This clone showed up just a few times. The chain is built from TRBV7-2 and TRBJ1-2, with TRBD1 as a possible D gene (6 bases). This CDR3 comprises 13 residues. Trimming took off 5 bases at V and 2 bases at J, with 9 bases between the two ends. Germline CDR1 and CDR2: SGHTA and FQGNSA. CDR3 residues: CASSTGQNYGYTF. Written as DNA, the CDR3 is TGTGCCAGCAGCACCGGACAGAACTATGGCTACACCTTC.

This clone has only a few counts. The CDR3, as DNA: TGTGCCAGTAGGACAACTAATCAGCCCCAGCATTTT. It is translated as CASRTTNQPQHF. The rearrangement links TRBV19 to TRBJ1-5, with D unclear. The V end lost 6 bases, the J end lost 4 bases, and 7 bases lay between the germline ends. This CDR3 has 12 residues. CDR1 is LNHDA, CDR2 SQIVND, per germline (reference sequence).

This chain joins TRBV5-4 and TRBJ1-2, with D possibly TRBD1 on 5 matching bases. The V end lost 4 bases, the J end lost 2 bases, and 12 bases lay between the germline ends. The germline gives CDR1 SGHNT, CDR2 YYREEE (reference sequence). This CDR3 has 14 residues. The CDR3 reads CASSPDRLNYGYTF. CDR3 bases: TGTGCCAGCAGCCCCGACAGATTAAACTATGGCTACACCTTC.

The chain uses TRBV10-3 and TRBJ2-7; D is possibly TRBD2 (6 bases). The CDR3 totals 14 residues. Trimming removed 8 bases from V and 6 bases from J, with 20 bases in between. Germline CDR1 ENHRY, CDR2 SYGVKD. CDR3 in DNA: TGTGCCATCCAAGAAAGGGGCCTCGGGGGCGAGCAGTACTTC. As protein: CAIQERGLGGEQYF.